One and the same sample provided the 20 T cell receptor beta chains below, sequenced in a study of T-cell memory formation after mild COVID-19. TCRdb fed the 5' RACE reads into MiXCR, producing one record per CDR3 protein. The sample consists of fewer than 350,000 distinct CDR3 sequences, 15% to 20% of them appearing once. The sample comprised PBMCs or a T cell subset sorted from them (not recorded which). Receptor source: a man between 18 and 35 years old who had mild COVID-19 (a few samples of this study predate the infection). Cell type and time point are not known.

This clonotype was counted only a few times. The rearrangement links TRBV20-1 to TRBJ2-2; 7 bases align to TRBD1. The ends lost 0 bases at V and 0 bases at J; junction bases unmatched: 4. Germline assignment: CDR1 DFQATT and CDR2 SNEGSKA (reference sequence). This CDR3 has 16 amino acids. The CDR3 sequence is CSARDKGASNTGELFF. Written as DNA, the CDR3 is TGCAGTGCTAGAGATAAGGGGGCATCGAACACCGGGGAGCTGTTTTTT.

This chain connects TRBV10-3 to TRBJ2-1; D gene uncertain. The V and J ends lost 8 bases and 5 bases respectively, with 10 bases between them. Germline CDR1 is ENHRY and CDR2 is SYGVKD. The CDR3 runs 12 residues. The CDR3, as DNA: TGTGCCATCGGGCCTCGGGACAATGAGCAGTTCTTC. It codes for CAIGPRDNEQFF.

The gene calls are TRBV7-8 and TRBJ1-3, with TRBD1 matching 9 bases. With V trimmed by 5 bases and J by 3 bases, 14 bases remained unmatched. Germline CDR1 is SGHVS and CDR2 is FQNEAQ. The CDR3 spans 18 residues. The CDR3 protein is CASSPAGPGQGRGNTIYF. CDR3 nucleotide sequence: TGTGCCAGCAGCCCAGCCGGGCCGGGACAGGGACGTGGAAACACCATATATTTT. Based on the CDR3 plus reference TRBV7-8 and TRBJ1-3, the full variable domain is GAGVSQSPRYKVAKRGQDVALRCDPISGHVSLFWYQQALGQGPEFLTYFQNEAQLDKSGLPSDRFFAERPEGSVSTLKIQRTQQEDSAVYLCASSPAGPGQGRGNTIYFGEGSWLTVV.

This clonotype was counted only a few times. The rearrangement uses TRBV4-1 and TRBJ1-4; D call uncertain. This CDR3 contains 13 residues. V shed 1 base and J shed 4 bases, with 4 bases lying between them. The germline V gene encodes CDR1 MGHRA and CDR2 YSYEKL. CDR3 in amino acids: CASSQAVNEKLFF. As DNA, the CDR3 is TGCGCCAGCAGCCAAGCAGTTAATGAAAAACTGTTTTTT.

This clonotype was found a few times. V is TRBV20-1 and J is TRBJ1-6; no definite D call. Germline loops: CDR1 DFQATT, CDR2 SNEGSKA (reference sequence). CDR3 length: 13 amino acids. The CDR3 DNA is TGCAGAGCAATTCCGGATGTTAATTCACCCCTCCACTTT. Its translation: CRAIPDVNSPLHF.

This rearrangement joins TRBV7-2 to TRBJ1-1, with D tentatively TRBD1 (6 bases). Germline CDR1 and CDR2: SGHTA and FQGNSA. The V end lost 3 bases, the J end lost 5 bases, and 13 bases lay between the germline ends. This CDR3 comprises 14 residues. The CDR3 DNA sequence: TGTGCCAGCAGCTTTTCAGGGGTAGGGACTGAAGCTTTCTTT. Protein: CASSFSGVGTEAFF.

This clonotype was seen only a few times. The gene calls are TRBV20-1 and TRBJ2-2, with D perhaps TRBD1 (6 bases). Germline values: CDR1 DFQATT, CDR2 SNEGSKA (reference sequence). The CDR3 extends over 14 amino acids. V was shortened by 4 bases and J by 5 bases, with 14 bases between the two germline ends. CDR3 nucleotide sequence: TGCAGTGCTATGGGGGCGGATTCAACCGGGGAGCTGTTTTTT. Translation gives CSAMGADSTGELFF.

This clonotype was observed many times. The genes are TRBV20-1 and TRBJ1-1; D remains ambiguous. Between the trimmed V and J ends, which lost 2 bases and 1 base, there was a span of 5 bases. CDR3 length: 12 residues. Looked up from germline, CDR1 is DFQATT and CDR2 is SNEGSKA (reference sequence). The CDR3: CSARPQNTEAFF. The CDR3 coding sequence is TGCAGTGCTAGACCACAGAACACTGAAGCTTTCTTT.

V gene TRBV12-3 or TRBV12-4 combines with J gene TRBJ2-7; D uncertain. The CDR3 sequence is 13 residues long. V lost 6 bases, J lost 3 bases, and 12 bases lay in between. CDR3: CASSRTLFYEQYF. CDR3 DNA sequence: TGTGCCAGCAGCCGGACCCTGTTCTACGAGCAGTACTTC.

This clonotype was detected a few times. The gene calls are TRBV4-3 and TRBJ2-7; D remains unclear. CDR3 length equals 15 residues. Trimming took off 0 bases at V and 3 bases at J, with 12 bases between the two ends. Germline V gene lookup returns CDR1 LGHNA and CDR2 YSLEER. The CDR3 protein is CASSQEPHVNYEQYF. The CDR3 DNA reads as TGCGCCAGCAGCCAAGAGCCGCACGTAAACTACGAGCAGTACTTC.

The chain is built from TRBV4-3 and TRBJ2-1; TRBD2 aligns across 7 bases. Germline V gene lookup returns CDR1 LGHNA and CDR2 YSLEER. The CDR3 is made up of 13 amino acids. With 0 bases clipped from V and 16 bases from J, the junction kept 9 bases outside the gene matches. CDR3 bases: TGCGCCAGCAGCCAAGATCCTAGCGGTGAATCCTTCTTC. Its translation: CASSQDPSGESFF.

This clonotype has just a few counts. This sequence joins TRBV28 and TRBJ1-4, with 10 bases lining up with TRBD1. V was pared by 5 bases and J by 8 bases, with 11 bases of the junction left unmatched. There are 16 residues in the CDR3. The germline gives CDR1 MDHEN, CDR2 SYDVKM. CDR3 coding DNA: TGTGCCAGCAGTCCCCAGGGGGACAGGGGTGGGGAAAAACTGTTTTTT. Translated, it gives CASSPQGDRGGEKLFF.

This clonotype turned up a few times. V and J are TRBV7-6 and TRBJ2-2; D gene unclear. Germline assignment: CDR1 SGHVS and CDR2 FNYEAQ. V shed 4 bases and J shed 6 bases, with 9 bases lying between them. This CDR3 has 13 residues. The CDR3 loop reads CASSYGSAGELFF. The CDR3 DNA reads as TGTGCCAGCAGCTATGGGTCGGCCGGGGAGCTGTTTTTT.

Many counts were recorded for this clonotype. The chain combines TRBV7-9 with TRBJ2-7; 7 nucleotides align to TRBD1. V gave up 5 bases and J gave up 5 bases; unmatched junction bases: 9. The CDR3 runs to 14 residues. Germline CDR1 SEHNR, CDR2 FQNEAQ (reference sequence). The CDR3 reads CASSRNDDRDEQYV. The CDR3 DNA sequence: TGTGCCAGCAGCCGTAACGACGACAGGGACGAGCAGTACGTC.

This clonotype appeared a few times. The genes are TRBV7-9 and TRBJ1-2; 8 bases map to TRBD1. The V and J ends lost 1 base and 4 bases, in that order; junction bases with no gene match: 2. The CDR3 is 14 amino acids. Per the germline V gene, CDR1 is SEHNR and CDR2 is FQNEAQ (reference sequence). CDR3 in amino acids: CASSLVGQGYGYTF. CDR3 DNA sequence: TGTGCCAGCAGCTTAGTCGGACAGGGCTATGGCTACACCTTC.

This clonotype occurred a few times. The rearrangement uses TRBV28 and TRBJ2-2, with TRBD2 identical over 16 bases. The germline V gene has CDR1 MDHEN and CDR2 SYDVKM. CDR3 length equals 16 residues. V lost 10 bases and J lost 7; bases outside the gene matches: 9. The CDR3 DNA reads as TGTGCCATCCCCGGGACTAGCGGGGGGGCCGGCGGGGAGCTGTTTTTT. This translates into CAIPGTSGGAGGELFF.

V and J are TRBV27 and TRBJ2-1, with D unresolved. Germline CDR1 MNHEY, CDR2 SMNVEV (reference sequence). The CDR3 loop spans 13 amino acids. The ends were cut back, 6 bases at V and 7 bases at J, with 13 bases in the middle. The CDR3 DNA reads as TGTGCCAGCAGAAGGGCAGCTGCGAATGAGCAGTTCTTC. It is translated as CASRRAAANEQFF.

Points on this clonotype: Mismatch with germline at one junction end may stem from a read error. The V gene is TRBV7-3, the J gene TRBJ2-1; 11 bases line up with TRBD2. Germline assignment: CDR1 SGHTA and CDR2 FQGTGA. CDR3 length: 13 amino acids. The CDR3: CASSLSASGGSTF. CDR3 sequence (DNA): TGTGCCAGCAGCTTATCGGCTAGCGGGGGGTCCACCTTC.

This chain uses TRBV7-2 with TRBJ2-3, with 8 bases matching TRBD2. The CDR3 runs 15 residues. V lost 3 bases and J lost 2; bases outside the gene matches: 4. Per the germline V gene, CDR1 is SGHTA and CDR2 is FQGNSA. CDR3 coding DNA: TGTGCCAGCAGCTTCGGGACTAGTTACACAGATACGCAGTATTTT. Its translation: CASSFGTSYTDTQYF.

The V and J genes are TRBV3-1 and TRBJ1-3; D is unclear. Germline loops: CDR1 LGHDT, CDR2 YNNKEL (reference sequence). The CDR3 is 13 amino acids. The ends were cut back, 2 bases at V and 4 bases at J, with 6 bases in the middle. In DNA form, the CDR3 reads TGTGCCAGCAGCCAATCTCTCGGAAACACCATATATTTT. It is translated as CASSQSLGNTIYF.